This T cell receptor (beta chain) derives from a study of shared clonotypes between healthy human individuals (dated by TCRdb to about 2020). Regarding the complete study: Three men and two women, aged 18 to 49 years, made up the cohort. Blood TCR repertoires of about 5 healthy adults were deeply sequenced to estimate repertoire size and the extent of clonotype sharing between individuals. To increase sequencing depth and limit assay-specific biases, different laboratories used diverse techniques to prepare libraries and sequence TCR repertoires. Leukapheresis yielded between about 0.85 and 10 billion PBMCs per donor. Broader findings and caveats from the paper: Based on pairwise subsampling, the degree of clonotype sharing among donors was expected to be affected by sequencing depth. Sampling was limited to blood, and TCR repertoires in tissue likely differ from TCR repertoires in blood. Because the study included only a small number of donors, the genetic and exposure-history diversity represented was limited.

Using the deep immunoSEQ assay, multiplex PCR amplified TCR CDR3 regions from genomic DNA. Genomic DNA extracted from each cell subset was distributed evenly over all wells of several immunoSEQ 96-well plates, and each plate served as one replicate. For unsorted PBMC, each replicate PCR was loaded with 300 to 350 ng genomic DNA, equivalent to tens of thousands of T cell genomes. Ten immunoSEQ deep assay plates were used to sequence the unsorted PBMC genomic DNA. Purified libraries were measured with a Qubit 3.0 fluorometer, size-checked on a Bioanalyzer 2100, and measured again with the KAPA Library Quantification kit. Every immunoSEQ 96-well plate was sequenced on a separate single-read 150-cycle Illumina NextSeq 550 flow cell. For the original study's pipeline: Because the immunoSEQ output held only junctional sequences and lacked quality scores, the filtering could not match the filtering applied to full-length reads. To assign V/J genes and CDR3, sequences were annotated against IMGT germline references using PyIR, a Python wrapper for IgBLAST v1.9. Reads with weak V/J assignments (E-value above 1e-6), missing CDR3, stop codons, out-of-frame junctions, or ambiguous translated residues were removed. V3J clonotypes were defined by identical inferred V gene, J gene, and CDR3 amino acid sequence. To compute the percentage overlap between repertoires, the number of shared unique clonotypes was divided by the size of the smaller repertoire. Repertoire richness was assessed with RTK rarefaction, the Chao1 estimator, and Recon v2.1 estimates of unobserved clonotypes. TCRdb limited this immuneACCESS table to in-frame rearrangements with V and J called. A share of clones is missing; checked studies link under half to unresolved V genes, and the rest is unexplained. That table is the source of V, J and clone size, and D and trimming were worked out from the DNA. The sample profile shows hundreds of thousands of clones; roughly 79% of them were found once. The leading ten clones occupy 12% of the sample.

This clone came up a few times. There is no known antigen for this receptor. Nothing much larger sits one base from this clone, and base qualities are not available. The CDR3 numbers 14 residues from cysteine through phenylalanine. Here the CDR3 DNA is all that survives: 42 bases in frame from base 1. The germline ends are 9 bases apart after V is trimmed by 2 bases and J by 0 bases. Reading the germline V gene (reference sequence) gives CDR1 GTSNPN and CDR2 SVGIG. The donors were healthy, HIV-negative adults who had no recently reported acute infections or vaccinations. Every donor was a Caucasian adult residing in Nashville, Tennessee, USA. For unsorted samples, 75 million to 100 million PBMCs were counted and genomic DNA was extracted with the QIAamp DNA Blood Mini kit. Blood was collected by leukapheresis, and PBMCs were isolated by Ficoll-Histopaque density gradient centrifugation and then cryopreserved in liquid nitrogen vapor phase.

Sequences were obtained from PBMCs. The chain is encoded by TRBV30 joined to TRBJ2-3; perhaps TRBD1 is the D gene, with 5 bases matching. This clonotype was sampled from a woman between 40 and 50 years old in good health. Some clones in this sample may be carry-over from other donors' samples. The CDR3 reads as follows: CAWSTGDSTDTQYF. The DNA sequence is TGTGCCTGGAGTACAGGCGACAGCACAGATACGCAGTATTTT.